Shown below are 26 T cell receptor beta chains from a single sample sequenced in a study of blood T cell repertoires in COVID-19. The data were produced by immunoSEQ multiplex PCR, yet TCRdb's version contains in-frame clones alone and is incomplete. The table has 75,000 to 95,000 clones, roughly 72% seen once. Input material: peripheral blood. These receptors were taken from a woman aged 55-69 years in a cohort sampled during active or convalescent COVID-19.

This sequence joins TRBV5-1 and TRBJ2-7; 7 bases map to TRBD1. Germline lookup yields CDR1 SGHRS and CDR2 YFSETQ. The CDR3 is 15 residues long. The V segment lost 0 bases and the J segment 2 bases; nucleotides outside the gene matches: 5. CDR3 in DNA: TGCGCCAGCAGCTTGGTGTCCCAGGGGGCCTACGAGCAGTACTTC. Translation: CASSLVSQGAYEQYF.

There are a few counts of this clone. The CDR3 loop is CASSRWTDSSYEQYF. The CDR3 bases are TGTGCCAGCAGCCGCTGGACCGACAGCTCCTACGAGCAGTACTTC. The chain carries TRBV27 and TRBJ2-7; D perhaps matches TRBD1 (5 bases). Germline V gene sequence: CDR1 MNHEY, CDR2 SMNVEV (reference sequence). V was clipped by 6 bases and J by 0 bases, with 15 bases between them. There are 15 residues in the CDR3.

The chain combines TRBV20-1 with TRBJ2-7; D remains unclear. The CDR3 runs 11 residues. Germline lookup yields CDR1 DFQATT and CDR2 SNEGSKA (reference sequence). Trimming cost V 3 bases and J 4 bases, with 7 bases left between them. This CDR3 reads CSASDIYEQYF. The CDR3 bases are TGCAGTGCTAGCGACATATACGAGCAGTACTTC.

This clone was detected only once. Here the CDR3 reads CSVDTSLAGAYNEQFF. The CDR3 DNA reads as TGCAGCGTTGACACTTCACTAGCGGGGGCTTACAATGAGCAGTTCTTC. The chain uses TRBV29-1 and TRBJ2-1, with TRBD2 matching over 11 bases. V was clipped by 3 bases and J by 4 bases; unmatched bases: 8. CDR1 is SQVTM, CDR2 ANQGSEA, per germline. The CDR3 contains 16 residues.

The CDR3 bases are TGCGCCAGCCGTGGCTTCTCCAATGAGCAGTTCTTC. It encodes CASRGFSNEQFF. The rearrangement links TRBV4-1 to TRBJ2-1; D is unclear. V lost 8 bases, J lost 6 bases, and 11 bases lay in between. In germline, CDR1 is MGHRA, CDR2 YSYEKL. CDR3 length: 12 residues.

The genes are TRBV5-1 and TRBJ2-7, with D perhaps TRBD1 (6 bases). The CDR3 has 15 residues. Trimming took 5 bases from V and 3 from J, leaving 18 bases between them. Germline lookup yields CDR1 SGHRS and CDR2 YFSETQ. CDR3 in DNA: TGCGCCAGCAGTTCCTCCGGGACACTAGTCTACGAGCAGTACTTC. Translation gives CASSSSGTLVYEQYF.

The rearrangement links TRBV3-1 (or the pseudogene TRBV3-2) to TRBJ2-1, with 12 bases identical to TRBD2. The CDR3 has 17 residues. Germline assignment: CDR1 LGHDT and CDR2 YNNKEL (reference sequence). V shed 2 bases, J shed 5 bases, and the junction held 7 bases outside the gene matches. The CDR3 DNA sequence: TGTGCCAGCAGCCAACGTCTAGCGGGGGGGCTCCACAATGAGCAGTTCTTC. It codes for CASSQRLAGGLHNEQFF.

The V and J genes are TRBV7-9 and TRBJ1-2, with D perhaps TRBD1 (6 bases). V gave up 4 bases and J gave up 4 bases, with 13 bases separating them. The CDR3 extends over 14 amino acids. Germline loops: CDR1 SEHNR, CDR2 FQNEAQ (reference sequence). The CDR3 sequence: CASSSRGFSYGYTF. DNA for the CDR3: TGTGCCAGCAGCTCCAGGGGTTTTTCCTATGGCTACACCTTC.

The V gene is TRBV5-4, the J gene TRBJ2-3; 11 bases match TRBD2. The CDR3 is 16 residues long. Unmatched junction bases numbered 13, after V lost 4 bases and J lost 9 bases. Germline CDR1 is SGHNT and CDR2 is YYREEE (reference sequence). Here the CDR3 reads CASSPGGSGGAGTQYF. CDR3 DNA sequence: TGTGCCAGCAGCCCAGGAGGTAGCGGGGGGGCGGGAACGCAGTATTTT. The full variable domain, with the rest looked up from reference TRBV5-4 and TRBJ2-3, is ETGVTQSPTHLIKTRGQQVTLRCSSQSGHNTVSWYQQALGQGPQFIFQYYREEENGRGNFPPRFSGLQFPNYSSELNVNALELDDSALYLCASSPGGSGGAGTQYFGPGTRLTVL.

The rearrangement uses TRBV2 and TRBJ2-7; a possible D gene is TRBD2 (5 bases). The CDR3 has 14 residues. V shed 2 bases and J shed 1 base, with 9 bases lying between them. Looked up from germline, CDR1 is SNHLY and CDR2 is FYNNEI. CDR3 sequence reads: CASSEPAGSYEQYF. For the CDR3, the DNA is TGTGCCAGCAGTGAACCCGCGGGTTCCTACGAGCAGTACTTC.

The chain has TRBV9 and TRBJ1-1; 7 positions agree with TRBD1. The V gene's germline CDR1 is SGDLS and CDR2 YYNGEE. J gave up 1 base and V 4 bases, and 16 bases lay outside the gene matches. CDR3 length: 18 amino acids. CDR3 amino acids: CASSPTFLQGLGNTEAFF. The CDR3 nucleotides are TGTGCCAGCAGCCCTACCTTTTTACAGGGGTTGGGGAACACTGAAGCTTTCTTT.

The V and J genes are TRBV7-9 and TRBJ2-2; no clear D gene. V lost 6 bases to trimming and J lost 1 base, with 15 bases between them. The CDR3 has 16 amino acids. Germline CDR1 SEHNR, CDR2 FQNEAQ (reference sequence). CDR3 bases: TGTGCCAGCAGTCGAGACACATTGAGGAACACCGGGGAGCTGTTTTTT. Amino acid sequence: CASSRDTLRNTGELFF.

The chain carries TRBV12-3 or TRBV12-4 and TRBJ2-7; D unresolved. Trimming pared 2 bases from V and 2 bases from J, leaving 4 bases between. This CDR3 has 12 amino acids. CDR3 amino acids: CASSLIAYEQYF. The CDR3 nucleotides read TGTGCCAGCAGTTTAATAGCCTACGAGCAGTACTTC.

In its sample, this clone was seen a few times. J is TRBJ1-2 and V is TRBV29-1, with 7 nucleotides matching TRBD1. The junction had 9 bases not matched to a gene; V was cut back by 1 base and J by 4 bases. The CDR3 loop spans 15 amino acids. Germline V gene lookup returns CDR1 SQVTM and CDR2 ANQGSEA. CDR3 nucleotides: TGCAGCGTTGAAGTCCGGAACCGGGACAGCTATGGCTACACCTTC. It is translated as CSVEVRNRDSYGYTF.

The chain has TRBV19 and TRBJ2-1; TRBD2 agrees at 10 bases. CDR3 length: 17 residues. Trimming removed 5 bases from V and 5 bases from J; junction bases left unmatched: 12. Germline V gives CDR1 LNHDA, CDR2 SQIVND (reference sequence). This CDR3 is CASSYGPSGGPNNEQFF. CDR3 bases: TGTGCCAGTAGTTATGGTCCTAGCGGGGGCCCTAACAATGAGCAGTTCTTC.

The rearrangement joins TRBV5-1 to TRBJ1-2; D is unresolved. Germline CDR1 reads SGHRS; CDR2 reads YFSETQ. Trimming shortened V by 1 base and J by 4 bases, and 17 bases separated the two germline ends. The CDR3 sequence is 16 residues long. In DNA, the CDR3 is TGCGCCAGCAGCTTGTGGGGAGAGGGAAGAGGCTATGGCTACACCTTC. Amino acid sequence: CASSLWGEGRGYGYTF.

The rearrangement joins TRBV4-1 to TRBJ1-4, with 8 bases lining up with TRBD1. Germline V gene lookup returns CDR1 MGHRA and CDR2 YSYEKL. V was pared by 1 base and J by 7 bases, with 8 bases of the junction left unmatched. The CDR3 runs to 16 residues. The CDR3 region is CASSQARTGTLEKLFF. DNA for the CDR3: TGCGCCAGCAGCCAAGCCCGGACAGGGACCCTTGAAAAACTGTTTTTT.

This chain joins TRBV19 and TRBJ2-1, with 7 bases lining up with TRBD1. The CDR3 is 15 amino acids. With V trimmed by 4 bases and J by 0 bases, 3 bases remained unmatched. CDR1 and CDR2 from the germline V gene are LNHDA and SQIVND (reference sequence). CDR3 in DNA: TGTGCCAGTAGTAGACAGGGAAACTCCTACAATGAGCAGTTCTTC. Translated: CASSRQGNSYNEQFF.

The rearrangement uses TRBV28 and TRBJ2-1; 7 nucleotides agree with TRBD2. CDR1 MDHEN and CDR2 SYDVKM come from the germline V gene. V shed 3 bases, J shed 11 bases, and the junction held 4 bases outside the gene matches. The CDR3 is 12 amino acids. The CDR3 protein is CASSFWREQQFF. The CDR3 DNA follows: TGTGCCAGCAGTTTCTGGCGGGAGCAGCAGTTCTTC.

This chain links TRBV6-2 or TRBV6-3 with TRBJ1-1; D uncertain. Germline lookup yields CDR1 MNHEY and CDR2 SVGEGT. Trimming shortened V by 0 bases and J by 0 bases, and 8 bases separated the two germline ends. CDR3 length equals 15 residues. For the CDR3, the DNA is TGTGCCAGCAGTTACTCGAGAATTATGAACACTGAAGCTTTCTTT. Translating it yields CASSYSRIMNTEAFF.

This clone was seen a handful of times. DNA of the CDR3: TGTGCCAGCTCACCACCCCCAGGGGGAAACTATGGCTACACCTTC. Protein: CASSPPPGGNYGYTF. J is TRBJ1-2 and V is TRBV18, with TRBD1 identical over 7 bases. The CDR3 covers 15 residues. J lost 2 bases, V lost 0 bases, and 3 bases had no gene match. Germline V CDR1 and CDR2: KGHSH, LQKENI.

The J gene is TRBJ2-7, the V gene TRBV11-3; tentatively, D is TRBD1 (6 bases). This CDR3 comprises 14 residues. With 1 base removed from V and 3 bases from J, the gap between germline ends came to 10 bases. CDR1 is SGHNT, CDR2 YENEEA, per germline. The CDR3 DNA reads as TGTGCCAGCAGCTTAGGCGGACAGTTCTACGAGCAGTACTTC. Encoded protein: CASSLGGQFYEQYF.

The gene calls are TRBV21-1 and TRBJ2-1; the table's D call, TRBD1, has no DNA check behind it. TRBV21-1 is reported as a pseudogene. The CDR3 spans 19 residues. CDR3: CASSKLHRGSTHVYNEQFF. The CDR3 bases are TGTGCCAGCAGCAAACTTCACAGGGGGTCTACTCATGTGTACAATGAGCAGTTCTTC.

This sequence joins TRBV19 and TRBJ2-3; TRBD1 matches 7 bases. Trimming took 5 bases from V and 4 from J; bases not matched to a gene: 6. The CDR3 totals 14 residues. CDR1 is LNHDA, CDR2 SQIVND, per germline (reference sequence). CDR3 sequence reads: CASSYQGDPDTQYF. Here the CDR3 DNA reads TGTGCCAGTAGTTATCAGGGGGACCCAGATACGCAGTATTTT.

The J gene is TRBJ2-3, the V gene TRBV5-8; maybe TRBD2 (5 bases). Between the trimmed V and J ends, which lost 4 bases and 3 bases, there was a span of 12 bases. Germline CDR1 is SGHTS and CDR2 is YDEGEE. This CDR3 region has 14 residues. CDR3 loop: CASSLGSGTDTQYF. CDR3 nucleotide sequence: TGTGCCAGCAGCCTAGGGAGCGGAACAGATACGCAGTATTTT.

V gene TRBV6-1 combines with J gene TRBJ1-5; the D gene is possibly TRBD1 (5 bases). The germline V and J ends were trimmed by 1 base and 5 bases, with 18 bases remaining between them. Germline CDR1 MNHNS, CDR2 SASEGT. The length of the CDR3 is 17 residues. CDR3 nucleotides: TGTGCCAGCAGTGAAGGCCAACGTTTTTGGGGCGATCAGCCCCAGCATTTT. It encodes CASSEGQRFWGDQPQHF.